This TCR beta chain stems from a study of T-cell memory formation after mild COVID-19. In the study overall: Largely, the TCR clusters proved donor specific. General observations from the study: A subset of responding clones appeared in pre-infection memory, suggesting cross-reactive memory joined. For contracting clones, CD4+ ones sat mainly in CM and EM, CD8+ in EMRA. Later expanders leaned CD4+, whereas clones that contracted between day 15 and 85 were balanced CD4/CD8.

TCRdb passed the 5' RACE reads through MiXCR, listing each CDR3 protein once. The sample consists of 250,000 to 300,000 distinct CDR3 sequences, roughly 17% of them appearing once. In regard to this clonotype: What it binds is unknown.

The sequencing input was PBMCs or a T cell subset sorted from them (not recorded which). The TCR sequence derives from a man in his late teens or twenties who had mild COVID-19 (a few samples of this study predate the infection). Cell type and time point are not known.

For the CDR3, the DNA is TGCAGTGCTATCCGGGACAGGGAACAGCCCCAGCATTTT. Translating gives CSAIRDREQPQHF. V usage is TRBV20-1 and J usage is TRBJ1-5; TRBD1 aligns across 9 bases. V was pared by 4 bases and J by 7 bases, with 5 bases of the junction left unmatched. Germline V gives CDR1 DFQATT, CDR2 SNEGSKA (reference sequence). The CDR3 has 13 residues.